The TCR beta chain under discussion was sequenced for a study of blood T cell repertoires in COVID-19. Per the original methods: Nucleated cell number was recorded as an estimate derived from reference gene primer amplification. The protocol was immunoSEQ multiplex PCR, while the TCRdb copy is restricted to in-frame clones and leaves out a portion. V and J calls and clone size come straight from that table; D and trimming were deduced from the DNA. The data contain 200,000 or so clones, roughly four fifths of them seen just once; the ten biggest clones take up around 6.1%. The germline gives CDR1 LNHNV, CDR2 YYDKDF (reference sequence). Losses at the gene ends were 3 bases for V and 10 bases for J; bases not matched to a gene: 9. The CDR3 runs 14 residues.

The origin of this receptor is a woman between 40 and 55 years old with acute or convalescent COVID-19. The specimen was peripheral blood. The gene calls are TRBV15 and TRBJ1-2; 9 bases match TRBD1. The CDR3 spells CATSSSGTGHDYTF. Written as DNA, the CDR3 is TGTGCCACCAGCAGCTCCGGGACAGGGCATGACTACACCTTC.